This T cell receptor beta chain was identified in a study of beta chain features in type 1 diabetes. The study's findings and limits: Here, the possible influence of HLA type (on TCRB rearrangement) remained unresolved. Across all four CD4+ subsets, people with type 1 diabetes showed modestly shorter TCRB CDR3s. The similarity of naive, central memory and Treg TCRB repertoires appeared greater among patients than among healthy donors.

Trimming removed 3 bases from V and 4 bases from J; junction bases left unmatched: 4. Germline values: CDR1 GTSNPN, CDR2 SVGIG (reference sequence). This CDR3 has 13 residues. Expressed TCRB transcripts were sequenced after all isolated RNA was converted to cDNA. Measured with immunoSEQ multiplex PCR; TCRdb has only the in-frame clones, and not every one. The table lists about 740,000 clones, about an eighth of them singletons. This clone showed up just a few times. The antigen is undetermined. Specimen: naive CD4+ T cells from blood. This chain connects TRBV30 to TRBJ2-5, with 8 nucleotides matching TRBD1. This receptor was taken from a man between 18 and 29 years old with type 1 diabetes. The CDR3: CAWSGQGGETQYF. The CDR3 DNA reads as TGTGCCTGGAGCGGACAGGGAGGAGAGACCCAGTACTTC. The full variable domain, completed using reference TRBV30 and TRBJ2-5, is SQTIHQWPATLVQPVGSPLSLECTVEGTSNPNLYWYRQAAGRGLQLLFYSVGIGQISSEVPQNLSASRPQDRQFILSSKKLLLSDSGFYLCAWSGQGGETQYFGPGTRLLVL.